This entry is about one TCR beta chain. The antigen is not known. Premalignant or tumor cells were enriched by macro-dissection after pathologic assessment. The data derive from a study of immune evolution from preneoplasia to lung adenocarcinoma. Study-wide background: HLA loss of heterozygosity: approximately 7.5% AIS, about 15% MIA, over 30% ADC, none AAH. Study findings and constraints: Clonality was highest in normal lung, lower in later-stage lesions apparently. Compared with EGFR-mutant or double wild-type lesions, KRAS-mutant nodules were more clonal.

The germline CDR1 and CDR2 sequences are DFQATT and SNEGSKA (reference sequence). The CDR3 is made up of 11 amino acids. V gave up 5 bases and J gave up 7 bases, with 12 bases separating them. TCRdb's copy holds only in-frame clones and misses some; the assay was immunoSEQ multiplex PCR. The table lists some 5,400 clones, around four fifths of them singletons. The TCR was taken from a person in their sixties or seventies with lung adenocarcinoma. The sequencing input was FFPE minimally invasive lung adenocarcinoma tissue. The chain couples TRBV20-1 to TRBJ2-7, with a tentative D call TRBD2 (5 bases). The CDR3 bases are TGCAGTGCTGCGGGCTCGGGGGAGCAGTACTTC. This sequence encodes CSAAGSGEQYF.